These 28 T cell receptor beta chains were all obtained from the same sample, sequenced in a study of T cell repertoires in ileal Crohn's disease. Repertoires were generated with immunoSEQ multiplex PCR, while TCRdb's copy carries only in-frame clones and drops some. The repertoire consists of more than 9,500 clones, with around 78% occurring once and the leading ten covering 4.5% to 5.5%. Sequencing was performed on ileal tissue. These receptor sequences come from an adult with Crohn's disease.

The genes are TRBV27 and TRBJ1-2; TRBD1 aligns across 9 bases. V trimming: 6 bases; J trimming: 6 bases; junction bases outside the gene matches: 14. Germline CDR1 MNHEY, CDR2 SMNVEV (reference sequence). The CDR3 has 16 amino acids. CDR3: CASSSRDRDSRNGYTF. The CDR3 nucleotides read TGTGCCAGCAGCAGCCGGGACAGGGACAGTAGGAATGGCTACACCTTC.

This clone turned up a few times. The chain is built from TRBV5-1 and TRBJ2-5, with 7 bases lining up with TRBD2. Trimming cost V 1 base and J 5 bases; bases outside gene matches: 5. The CDR3 has 14 residues. The germline V gene has CDR1 SGHRS and CDR2 YFSETQ. In DNA, the CDR3 is TGCGCCAGCAGCTTGAGCGGGGCAGGGGAGACCCAGTACTTC. Its translation is CASSLSGAGETQYF.

The chain links TRBV11-2 to TRBJ1-1; 8 nucleotides align to TRBD1. The CDR3 covers 15 residues. Germline V gene data show CDR1 as SGHAT and CDR2 as FQNNGV. After removal of 5 bases from V and 5 bases from J, the junction contained 10 bases not matched to a gene. The CDR3 DNA follows: TGTGCCAGCAGCCCGCAACAGGGGGTTTATACTGAAGCTTTCTTT. This encodes CASSPQQGVYTEAFF.

The chain employs TRBV5-8 and TRBJ2-7; 7 positions agree with TRBD1. The CDR3 extends over 16 amino acids. The germline V gene has CDR1 SGHTS and CDR2 YDEGEE. V was clipped by 1 base and J by 2 bases; unmatched bases: 9. CDR3 nucleotides: TGTGCCAGCAGCTTGTTACCCCGGGACAGACCCTACGAGCAGTACTTC. This sequence encodes CASSLLPRDRPYEQYF.

The V and J genes are TRBV30 and TRBJ1-1; a possible D gene is TRBD1 (5 bases). Germline values: CDR1 GTSNPN, CDR2 SVGIG (reference sequence). The CDR3 totals 13 residues. V lost 4 bases to trimming and J lost 1 base, with 10 bases between them. The CDR3 bases are TGTGCCTGGATGGGGGGGAGGAACACTGAAGCTTTCTTT. Translated: CAWMGGRNTEAFF. Drawing the rest from reference TRBV30 and TRBJ1-1, the complete variable domain is SQTIHQWPATLVQPVGSPLSLECTVEGTSNPNLYWYRQAAGRGLQLLFYSVGIGQISSEVPQNLSASRPQDRQFILSSKKLLLSDSGFYLCAWMGGRNTEAFFGQGTRLTVV.

The CDR3 reads CASSLVGTDYGYTF. In nucleotides, the CDR3 is TGTGCCAGCAGCTTAGTAGGGACAGACTATGGCTACACCTTC. The chain uses TRBV7-9 and TRBJ1-2, with TRBD1 matching over 7 bases. The V and J ends lost 1 base and 3 bases, in that order; junction bases with no gene match: 2. The CDR3 is 14 amino acids. Germline CDR1 reads SEHNR; CDR2 reads FQNEAQ (reference sequence).

This chain connects TRBV7-8 to TRBJ1-6, with D uncertain. Germline CDR1 reads SGHVS; CDR2 reads FQNEAQ. With 5 bases removed from V and 5 bases from J, the gap between germline ends came to 19 bases. The length of the CDR3 is 17 residues. This CDR3 reads CASSPGGRNLDNSPLHF. The CDR3, as DNA: TGTGCCAGCAGCCCCGGCGGCAGAAACCTGGATAATTCACCCCTCCACTTT.

The DNA of the CDR3 is TGTGCCAGCTCACCCTCGGGACAGGCCTTAAGTGGCTACACCTTC. It codes for CASSPSGQALSGYTF. The chain links TRBV18 to TRBJ1-2, with TRBD1 matching 8 bases. Germline values: CDR1 KGHSH, CDR2 LQKENI. The CDR3 sequence is 15 residues long. Germline trimming cut 3 bases from V and 7 bases from J; bases unmatched to any gene: 10.

The V and J genes are TRBV2 and TRBJ1-3; no reliable D call. Germline loops: CDR1 SNHLY, CDR2 FYNNEI. The CDR3 extends over 13 amino acids. Trimming took off 8 bases at V and 2 bases at J, with 10 bases between the two ends. CDR3 loop: CASRGLPGNTIYF. The CDR3 nucleotides are TGTGCCAGCCGAGGTTTGCCTGGAAACACCATATATTTT.

The chain has TRBV19 and TRBJ2-2, with 7 bases aligning to TRBD1. V trimming: 5 bases; J trimming: 4 bases; junction bases outside the gene matches: 7. The CDR3 runs to 15 residues. Germline CDR1 reads LNHDA; CDR2 reads SQIVND (reference sequence). CDR3 residues: CASSQQGTLTGELFF. The CDR3 DNA is TGTGCCAGTAGTCAACAGGGGACCCTCACCGGGGAGCTGTTTTTT.

The chain uses TRBV19 and TRBJ2-1; TRBD1 matches 8 bases. After removal of 6 bases from V and 2 bases from J, the junction contained 3 bases not matched to a gene. This CDR3 has 14 amino acids. CDR1 is LNHDA, CDR2 SQIVND, per germline (reference sequence). For the CDR3, the DNA is TGTGCCAGTAGCGGACAGGGTACCTACAATGAGCAGTTCTTC. This sequence encodes CASSGQGTYNEQFF.

V is TRBV6-5 and J is TRBJ1-1, with 7 bases lining up with TRBD1. The CDR3 totals 13 residues. Trimming at V came to 5 bases and at J to 9 bases, leaving 9 bases not matched to a gene. In germline, CDR1 is MNHEY, CDR2 SVGAGI. CDR3 sequence: CASSKPGTVQAFF. CDR3 DNA: TGTGCCAGCAGTAAGCCCGGGACAGTTCAAGCTTTCTTT.

This chain joins TRBV5-1 and TRBJ1-1, with 7 bases aligning to TRBD1. After removal of 4 bases from V and 1 base from J, the junction contained 10 bases not matched to a gene. Germline V gene data show CDR1 as SGHRS and CDR2 as YFSETQ. The CDR3 runs to 16 residues. DNA for the CDR3: TGCGCCAGCAGCCCTAATCCACAGGGGAGGAACACTGAAGCTTTCTTT. Translating it yields CASSPNPQGRNTEAFF.

The chain combines TRBV6-6 with TRBJ2-1; 8 bases line up with TRBD2. The germline CDR1 and CDR2 sequences are MNHNY and SVGAGI (reference sequence). The CDR3 loop spans 16 amino acids. V trimming: 4 bases; J trimming: 4 bases; junction bases outside the gene matches: 9. The CDR3 spells CASSWPRGGPYNEQFF. The DNA for the CDR3 is TGTGCCAGCAGTTGGCCCCGCGGGGGGCCATACAATGAGCAGTTCTTC.

J is TRBJ2-2 and V is TRBV2, with TRBD2 as a possible D gene (5 bases). The CDR3 loop spans 15 amino acids. Trimming cost V 2 bases and J 1 base, with 8 bases left between them. Germline assignment: CDR1 SNHLY and CDR2 FYNNEI. The CDR3 spells CASSEIRGNTGELFF. CDR3 bases: TGTGCCAGCAGTGAAATTCGGGGGAACACCGGGGAGCTGTTTTTT.

V usage is TRBV6-1 and J usage is TRBJ1-1; 7 nucleotides agree with TRBD1. This CDR3 spans 14 amino acids. V gave up 9 bases and J gave up 1 base; unmatched junction bases: 8. Germline CDR1 reads MNHNS; CDR2 reads SASEGT. The CDR3 sequence is CASTLQGTNTEAFF. The CDR3 DNA is TGTGCCAGTACCCTACAGGGGACGAACACTGAAGCTTTCTTT.

The CDR3 nucleotides are TGTGCCAGCAGCTTTAGGACAGGGGGCGATCAGCCCCAGCATTTT. Translation: CASSFRTGGDQPQHF. This chain connects TRBV5-5 to TRBJ1-5; 11 bases map to TRBD1. The V segment lost 2 bases and the J segment 5 bases; nucleotides outside the gene matches: 3. This CDR3 contains 15 residues. Looked up from germline, CDR1 is SGHKS and CDR2 is YYEKEE (reference sequence).

CDR3 DNA sequence: TGTGCCAGCTCACCGGGGACTGGCGAAAAACTGTTTTTT. The encoded protein is CASSPGTGEKLFF. This rearrangement joins TRBV18 to TRBJ1-4; weak D call: TRBD1 (5 bases). This CDR3 contains 13 residues. Per germline, CDR1 KGHSH and CDR2 LQKENI. V lost 3 bases and J lost 8, with 10 bases in between.

The rearrangement uses TRBV2 and TRBJ2-7; the D gene is possibly TRBD1 (5 bases). Trimming pared 7 bases from V and 2 bases from J, leaving 9 bases between. CDR1 and CDR2 from the germline V gene are SNHLY and FYNNEI. The CDR3 extends over 12 amino acids. CDR3 sequence (DNA): TGTGCCAGCACGATGGGGCCCTACGAGCAGTACTTC. It specifies CASTMGPYEQYF.

The chain is built from TRBV6-1 and TRBJ1-5; D remains unclear. CDR1 is MNHNS, CDR2 SASEGT, per germline. Trimming took 3 bases from V and 6 from J, leaving 9 bases between them. CDR3 length equals 13 residues. CDR3 nucleotide sequence: TGTGCCAGCAGTGAGGAGGGCCGTCAGCCCCAGCATTTT. Translated, it gives CASSEEGRQPQHF.

The chain couples TRBV11-3 to TRBJ1-2, with a tentative D call TRBD1 (6 bases). V lost 3 bases and J 10 bases, leaving 9 bases between the germline ends. The germline V gene has CDR1 SGHNT and CDR2 YENEEA. The CDR3 is 11 amino acids. CDR3 residues: CASSLGADYTF. The CDR3 nucleotides read TGTGCCAGCAGCTTGGGGGCAGACTACACCTTC.

The CDR3: CASSLGGFWNNEQFF. The CDR3 nucleotides are TGTGCCAGCAGTCTCGGGGGTTTCTGGAACAATGAGCAGTTCTTC. The chain employs TRBV6-5 and TRBJ2-1, with a possible D match to TRBD2 (6 bases). Germline loops: CDR1 MNHEY, CDR2 SVGAGI. Trimming took 5 bases from V and 5 from J, leaving 16 bases between them. The CDR3 has 15 amino acids.

This clone showed up just once. This sequence joins TRBV28 and TRBJ2-5, with a tentative D call TRBD1 (6 bases). CDR3 length: 14 residues. The V and J ends lost 4 bases and 2 bases respectively, with 11 bases between them. In germline, CDR1 is MDHEN, CDR2 SYDVKM. For the CDR3, the DNA is TGTGCCAGCAGTTCCGGGACACGTCAAGAGACCCAGTACTTC. Translation gives CASSSGTRQETQYF.

The chain employs TRBV6-1 and TRBJ1-5; the D gene is possibly TRBD1 (5 bases). This CDR3 comprises 15 residues. Trimming removed 7 bases from V and 0 bases from J, with 13 bases in between. The germline CDR1 and CDR2 sequences are MNHNS and SASEGT. CDR3 nucleotide sequence: TGTGCCAGCAAAATGGGGGGGGGTAGCAATCAGCCCCAGCATTTT. As protein: CASKMGGGSNQPQHF.

The chain is built from TRBV6-5 and TRBJ1-3; TRBD1 matches at 9 bases. The germline gives CDR1 MNHEY, CDR2 SVGAGI. J gave up 2 bases and V 2 bases, and 1 base lay outside the gene matches. This CDR3 spans 15 amino acids. The CDR3: CASSYGQGTGNTIYF. The DNA of the CDR3 is TGTGCCAGCAGTTACGGACAGGGGACTGGAAACACCATATATTTT.

The chain employs TRBV4-1 and TRBJ2-1, with 11 bases identical to TRBD2. Losses at the gene ends were 3 bases for V and 4 bases for J; bases not matched to a gene: 11. The germline V gene has CDR1 MGHRA and CDR2 YSYEKL. The CDR3 loop spans 18 amino acids. In DNA form, the CDR3 reads TGCGCCAGCAGCCACACCCGCTCGGGACTAGCGGTATACAATGAGCAGTTCTTC. The encoded protein is CASSHTRSGLAVYNEQFF.

This clone came up once. The rearrangement joins TRBV7-9 to TRBJ2-7, with 9 bases matching TRBD1. Unmatched junction bases numbered 9, after V lost 4 bases and J lost 2 bases. From germline, CDR1 is SEHNR and CDR2 FQNEAQ (reference sequence). CDR3 length: 16 residues. CDR3 amino acids: CASSYRTGVPPYEQYF. The CDR3 DNA reads as TGTGCCAGCAGCTACCGGACAGGGGTCCCCCCCTACGAGCAGTACTTC.

The V and J genes are TRBV6-4 and TRBJ2-6, with D perhaps matching TRBD1 (6 bases). V lost 6 bases and J 4 bases, leaving 10 bases between the germline ends. This CDR3 has 14 residues. Germline V gene sequence: CDR1 MRHNA, CDR2 SNTAGT. The CDR3 region is CASRQGIGANVLTF. The CDR3 region has the DNA TGTGCCAGCAGACAGGGTATCGGGGCCAACGTCCTGACTTTC.